The rows below give T cell receptor beta chains drawn from one sample of a study of T cells in Graves' hyperthyroidism and ophthalmopathy. In TCRdb, the multiplex PCR reads were re-called with MiXCR into one record per CDR3 protein. The sample records around 660,000 distinct CDR3 sequences, just under 45% being singletons. Sequencing input: peripheral blood or thyroid tissue (not recorded which). The receptors originated from an adult man with Graves' disease, either hyperthyroidism or ophthalmopathy (not recorded which). The CDR3 runs from the conserved cysteine through the conserved F or W. The D gene is left open where the match is weak. Only part of the rows carry a size: once, few, many, or a class if the clone is expanded.

d_call: -; clone_size: -; v_call: TRBV6-5; j_call: TRBJ1-6; cdr3_nt: TGTGCCAGCAGTTCCGGACAGAACTCCCTCCACTTT; cdr3_aa: CASSSGQNSLHF
d_call: TRBD1; clone_size: -; v_call: TRBV29-1; j_call: TRBJ1-1; cdr3_nt: TGCAGCGTCCGGGACAGGGGGACTGAAGCTTTCTTT; cdr3_aa: CSVRDRGTEAFF
d_call: -; clone_size: few; v_call: TRBV15; j_call: TRBJ1-1; cdr3_nt: TGTGCCACCAGCAGACCCGGGACAATGAACACTGAAGCTTTCTTT; cdr3_aa: CATSRPGTMNTEAFF
d_call: -; clone_size: many; v_call: TRBV19; j_call: TRBJ1-1; cdr3_nt: TGTGCCAGTAGCGGTCGACTGAACACTGAAGCTTTCTTT; cdr3_aa: CASSGRLNTEAFF
d_call: -; clone_size: -; v_call: TRBV12-3/TRBV12-4; j_call: TRBJ1-2; cdr3_nt: TGTGCCAGCAGTTTCGTGACAGGAGCCTATGGCTACACCTTC; cdr3_aa: CASSFVTGAYGYTF
d_call: TRBD1; clone_size: -; v_call: TRBV7-2; j_call: TRBJ2-5; cdr3_nt: TGTGCCAGCAGCGGAATTCCCCGGGACAGGGGCGGTGAGGCCCAGTACTTC; cdr3_aa: CASSGIPRDRGGEAQYF
d_call: -; clone_size: many; v_call: TRBV12-3/TRBV12-4; j_call: TRBJ1-1; cdr3_nt: TGTGCCAGCAGCCCAACGAGAGACACTGAAGCTTTCTTT; cdr3_aa: CASSPTRDTEAFF
d_call: -; clone_size: -; v_call: TRBV2; j_call: TRBJ2-7; cdr3_nt: TGTGCCAGCAGTTACGGGCAGAACTTC; cdr3_aa: CASSYGQNF
d_call: -; clone_size: many; v_call: TRBV20-1; j_call: TRBJ2-7; cdr3_nt: TGCAGTGCGATGGACTCTACGGATTTCTACGAGCAGTACTTC; cdr3_aa: CSAMDSTDFYEQYF
d_call: -; clone_size: -; v_call: TRBV4-2; j_call: TRBJ1-4; cdr3_nt: TGTGCCAGCAGCCGAGAGAACAGCCCCAATGAAAAACTGTTTTTT; cdr3_aa: CASSRENSPNEKLFF
d_call: -; clone_size: -; v_call: TRBV10-2; j_call: TRBJ1-1; cdr3_nt: TGCGCCAGCAGGCACCGGGGGGTCCAGAACACTGAAGCTTTCTTT; cdr3_aa: CASRHRGVQNTEAFF
d_call: -; clone_size: -; v_call: TRBV12-3/TRBV12-4; j_call: TRBJ1-1; cdr3_nt: TGTGCCAGCAGTTTGTACTCGGTGGGGTACACTGAAGCTTTCTTT; cdr3_aa: CASSLYSVGYTEAFF
d_call: -; clone_size: -; v_call: TRBV29-1; j_call: TRBJ2-2; cdr3_nt: TGCAGCGTTGAAGATGCTAAAGAGGATGGCTACACCGGGGAGCTGTTTTTT; cdr3_aa: CSVEDAKEDGYTGELFF
d_call: -; clone_size: few; v_call: TRBV9; j_call: TRBJ2-5; cdr3_nt: TGTGCCAGCAGCGGGGGACCTTGGGAAGAGACCCAGTACTTC; cdr3_aa: CASSGGPWEETQYF
d_call: -; clone_size: few; v_call: TRBV7-8; j_call: TRBJ2-7; cdr3_nt: TGTGCCAACTACGAGCAGTACTTC; cdr3_aa: CANYEQYF
d_call: TRBD1; clone_size: -; v_call: TRBV7-9; j_call: TRBJ2-7; cdr3_nt: TGTGCCAGCAGCCAAGGACAGGGGCCCTCCTACGAGCAGTACTTC; cdr3_aa: CASSQGQGPSYEQYF
d_call: -; clone_size: -; v_call: TRBV9; j_call: TRBJ1-4; cdr3_nt: TGTGCCAGCAGCGTAGATTGGGGCGGCTATGAAAAACTGTTTTTT; cdr3_aa: CASSVDWGGYEKLFF
d_call: -; clone_size: few; v_call: TRBV6-5; j_call: TRBJ1-2; cdr3_nt: TGTGCCAGCAGTTACTCGGCAGGGATCCACTATGGCTACACCTTC; cdr3_aa: CASSYSAGIHYGYTF
d_call: -; clone_size: -; v_call: TRBV2; j_call: TRBJ1-5; cdr3_nt: TGTGCCAGACAGGAACAGGGAAGGGATCAGCCCCAGCATTTT; cdr3_aa: CARQEQGRDQPQHF
d_call: -; clone_size: -; v_call: TRBV19; j_call: TRBJ2-5; cdr3_nt: TGTGCCAGTAGTATAGAGGGGGCCTGGGAGACCCAGTACTTC; cdr3_aa: CASSIEGAWETQYF
d_call: -; clone_size: many; v_call: TRBV29-1; j_call: TRBJ1-5; cdr3_nt: TGCAGCGTTGGATCCAGGGACGGCAATCAGCCCCAGCATTTT; cdr3_aa: CSVGSRDGNQPQHF
d_call: -; clone_size: -; v_call: TRBV29-1; j_call: TRBJ2-5; cdr3_nt: TGCAGCAGTGGGTCAGGGCCCTCGGGGACCCAGTACTTC; cdr3_aa: CSSGSGPSGTQYF
d_call: -; clone_size: many; v_call: TRBV20-1; j_call: TRBJ2-7; cdr3_nt: TGCAGTGTTGGGGATGGACTCTACGAGCAGTACTTC; cdr3_aa: CSVGDGLYEQYF
d_call: TRBD2; clone_size: many; v_call: TRBV7-6; j_call: TRBJ2-2; cdr3_nt: TGTGCCAGCAGCCAAACTAGCGGGAGCGTCGCCGGGGAGCTGTTTTTT; cdr3_aa: CASSQTSGSVAGELFF
d_call: TRBD1; clone_size: -; v_call: TRBV6-5; j_call: TRBJ1-5; cdr3_nt: TGTGCCAGCAGCTCTCGGACAGGGGGGAATCAGCCCCAGCATTTT; cdr3_aa: CASSSRTGGNQPQHF
d_call: -; clone_size: -; v_call: TRBV7-1; j_call: TRBJ1-2; cdr3_nt: TGTGCCAGCAGCTCAAGGACAGTCTATGGCTACACCTTC; cdr3_aa: CASSSRTVYGYTF
d_call: -; clone_size: -; v_call: TRBV30; j_call: TRBJ2-7; cdr3_nt: TGTGCCTGGAGTGTAGGCGGTACCTACGAGCAGTACTTC; cdr3_aa: CAWSVGGTYEQYF
d_call: -; clone_size: few; v_call: TRBV5-5; j_call: TRBJ2-5; cdr3_nt: TGTGCCAGCAGCATTGGACCAGAGACCCAGTACTTC; cdr3_aa: CASSIGPETQYF
d_call: -; clone_size: few; v_call: TRBV7-8; j_call: TRBJ1-2; cdr3_nt: TGTGCCAGCAGCTTAGGAGGGTCGGGTGGCTACACCTTC; cdr3_aa: CASSLGGSGGYTF
d_call: -; clone_size: -; v_call: TRBV19; j_call: TRBJ1-2; cdr3_nt: TGTGCCAGTAGTCCTCCCGGGGTGGGAGCTAACTATGGCTACACCTTC; cdr3_aa: CASSPPGVGANYGYTF
d_call: TRBD1; clone_size: -; v_call: TRBV20-1; j_call: TRBJ2-7; cdr3_nt: TGCAGTGCTAGTGAATGGGGACAGGGGGGCGAGCAGTACTTC; cdr3_aa: CSASEWGQGGEQYF
d_call: -; clone_size: -; v_call: TRBV7-9; j_call: TRBJ2-7; cdr3_nt: TGCGCCAGCAGCCAAGCTTTGGACGAGCAGTACTTC; cdr3_aa: CASSQALDEQYF
d_call: TRBD1; clone_size: -; v_call: TRBV12-3/TRBV12-4; j_call: TRBJ1-2; cdr3_nt: TGTGCCAGCAGTCAATCCAACAGGGGGAATGGCTACACCTTC; cdr3_aa: CASSQSNRGNGYTF
d_call: -; clone_size: -; v_call: TRBV7-6; j_call: TRBJ2-6; cdr3_nt: TGTGCCAGCAGCCCGTACTGGTTC; cdr3_aa: CASSPYWF
d_call: -; clone_size: many; v_call: TRBV6-5; j_call: TRBJ1-4; cdr3_nt: TGTGCCAGCAGCCAAGGACGGGATGAAAAACTGTTTTTT; cdr3_aa: CASSQGRDEKLFF
d_call: TRBD1; clone_size: -; v_call: TRBV2; j_call: TRBJ1-6; cdr3_nt: TGTGCCAGCAGTGGGACAGGGGTTATACCCCTCCACTTT; cdr3_aa: CASSGTGVIPLHF
d_call: TRBD2; clone_size: -; v_call: TRBV7-2; j_call: TRBJ2-7; cdr3_nt: TGTGCCAGCAGCTTAGTAGCGGGGGGGATCTACGAGCAGTACTTC; cdr3_aa: CASSLVAGGIYEQYF
d_call: -; clone_size: many; v_call: TRBV7-2; j_call: TRBJ1-2; cdr3_nt: TGTGCCAGCAGCTTAAGGGACGGTGGGGATGGCTACACCTTC; cdr3_aa: CASSLRDGGDGYTF
d_call: TRBD1; clone_size: -; v_call: TRBV6-1; j_call: TRBJ2-7; cdr3_nt: TGTGCCAGCATCAATACCGGGACAGAAAAAAACGAGCAGTACTTC; cdr3_aa: CASINTGTEKNEQYF
d_call: TRBD1; clone_size: -; v_call: TRBV24-1; j_call: TRBJ1-1; cdr3_nt: TGTGCCAGCAGCCAGCGACAGGGCGGGCGCACTGAAGCTTTCTTT; cdr3_aa: CASSQRQGGRTEAFF
d_call: -; clone_size: many; v_call: TRBV10-3; j_call: TRBJ1-2; cdr3_nt: TGTGCCATCAGTGACCGGGACCTTAAAGAGGACTATGGCTACACCTTC; cdr3_aa: CAISDRDLKEDYGYTF
d_call: TRBD1; clone_size: -; v_call: TRBV7-2; j_call: TRBJ2-7; cdr3_nt: TGTGCCAGCAGCTCACGGACAGGGGGCTTC; cdr3_aa: CASSSRTGGF
d_call: -; clone_size: -; v_call: TRBV2; j_call: TRBJ1-3; cdr3_nt: TGTGCCAGCAGTGCTCGGACACAGAACACCATATATTTT; cdr3_aa: CASSARTQNTIYF
d_call: TRBD1; clone_size: -; v_call: TRBV7-9; j_call: TRBJ1-2; cdr3_nt: TGTGCCAGCAGCTCCGGGACAGGCAGTAACTATGGCTACACCTTC; cdr3_aa: CASSSGTGSNYGYTF
d_call: -; clone_size: -; v_call: TRBV15; j_call: TRBJ2-1; cdr3_nt: TGTGCCACCAGCGGAGACAGGAATTCCTACAATGAGCAGTTCTTC; cdr3_aa: CATSGDRNSYNEQFF
d_call: -; clone_size: many; v_call: TRBV29-1; j_call: TRBJ1-5; cdr3_nt: TGCAGCGTTTCTCCAGGATCTGATCAGCCCCAGCATTTT; cdr3_aa: CSVSPGSDQPQHF
d_call: -; clone_size: many; v_call: TRBV10-3; j_call: TRBJ1-2; cdr3_nt: TGTGCCATCAGTGTTCAGGCGGACTATGGCTACACCTTC; cdr3_aa: CAISVQADYGYTF
d_call: -; clone_size: -; v_call: TRBV2; j_call: TRBJ1-1; cdr3_nt: TGTGCCAGCAGTGCGTATCAGGGATGGCACACTGAAGCTTTCTTT; cdr3_aa: CASSAYQGWHTEAFF
d_call: -; clone_size: -; v_call: TRBV7-8; j_call: TRBJ1-1; cdr3_nt: TGTGCCAGCAGCCTTCAAGATGGTCAGGAGAGCACTGAAGCTTTCTTT; cdr3_aa: CASSLQDGQESTEAFF
d_call: -; clone_size: -; v_call: TRBV11-3; j_call: TRBJ1-5; cdr3_nt: TGTGCCAGCGCGCGACAGAACAATCAGCCCCAGCATTTT; cdr3_aa: CASARQNNQPQHF
d_call: TRBD1; clone_size: -; v_call: TRBV25-1; j_call: TRBJ1-6; cdr3_nt: TGTGCCAGCAGTAATGACAGGGATAATTCACCCCTCCACTTT; cdr3_aa: CASSNDRDNSPLHF
d_call: -; clone_size: -; v_call: TRBV2; j_call: TRBJ1-4; cdr3_nt: TGTGCCAGCAGTGGCCGGGGGACCCCGAATGAAAAACTGTTTTTT; cdr3_aa: CASSGRGTPNEKLFF
d_call: -; clone_size: -; v_call: TRBV19; j_call: TRBJ1-4; cdr3_nt: TGTGCCAGTAGGGGGGAGCGGGGGGCAACTAATGAAAAACTGTTTTTT; cdr3_aa: CASRGERGATNEKLFF
d_call: -; clone_size: -; v_call: TRBV19; j_call: TRBJ1-2; cdr3_nt: TGTGCCAGTACCTTTACGGGGGGTTCCGCGACTTCCTATGGCTACACCTTC; cdr3_aa: CASTFTGGSATSYGYTF
d_call: -; clone_size: -; v_call: TRBV14; j_call: TRBJ2-2; cdr3_nt: TGTGCCAGCAGCCAACGCGTCCTGTACGGGGAGCTGTTTTTT; cdr3_aa: CASSQRVLYGELFF